These T cell receptor beta chains were read from a single sample in a study of cytomegalovirus exposure and HLA in healthy donors. Sequencing was performed with immunoSEQ multiplex PCR; in TCRdb, only in-frame clones are kept and a portion is missing. Here the sample spans 150,000 or so clones, 75% to 80% being singletons. Sample: PBMCs. The receptors come from a female donor in good health and CMV-seronegative. The CDR3 runs from the conserved cysteine through the conserved F or W. Fields, in order: V gene, J gene, D gene, clone size, CDR3 DNA, CDR3 protein. D genes are given only for firm matches. Not all rows give a size; the values are once, few, many and, for expanded clones, a class.

>TRBV27|TRBJ2-5|-|-
TGTGCCAGCAGTTTAGGGGTAGGAGGAGAGACCCAGTACTTC
CASSLGVGGETQYF
>TRBV18|TRBJ1-4|TRBD1|many
TGTGCCAGCTCACTACCGGGACAGGGGAATGAAAAACTGTTTTTT
CASSLPGQGNEKLFF
>TRBV25-1|TRBJ1-2|-|once
TGTGCCAGCAGTGCAGGGCCCGGCTACACCTTC
CASSAGPGYTF
>TRBV19|TRBJ2-4|TRBD1|-
TGTGCCAGTAGTACCCAGCAGGGGGACAAAAACATTCAGTACTTC
CASSTQQGDKNIQYF
>TRBV7-2|TRBJ1-5|-|-
TGTGCCAGCAGTCAAAGCCTCAATCAGCCCCAGCATTTT
CASSQSLNQPQHF
>TRBV7-3|TRBJ2-1|-|once
TGTGCCAGCAGCACACAGGGCAATGAGCAGTTCTTC
CASSTQGNEQFF
>TRBV6-6|TRBJ2-5|-|-
TGTGCCAGCAGTTACAACTTGGACAACCAAGAGACCCAGTACTTC
CASSYNLDNQETQYF
>TRBV27|TRBJ2-3|TRBD1|-
TGTGCCAGCAGCGACAGGGCAGGGGATACGCAGTATTTT
CASSDRAGDTQYF
>TRBV6-5|TRBJ2-7|TRBD2|few
TGTGCCAGCAGCACCAGGACTAGCGGGTTCTCTACGCAGTACTTC
CASSTRTSGFSTQYF
>TRBV25-1|TRBJ2-7|TRBD1|few
TGTGCCAGCAGTGACCGGGACAGGGTATTTCCGAACGAGCAGTACTTC
CASSDRDRVFPNEQYF
>TRBV6-5|TRBJ2-7|-|-
TGTGCCAGCAGTTACACCCCAGAAAGAGAGCAGTACTTC
CASSYTPEREQYF
>TRBV27|TRBJ1-1|-|-
TGTGCCAGCAGTTTCTATACAGGGAGGGACACTGAAGCTTTCTTT
CASSFYTGRDTEAFF
>TRBV5-6|TRBJ1-1|-|-
TGTGCCAGCAACTGGGGGGGCTTCGAGGACACTGAAGCTTTCTTT
CASNWGGFEDTEAFF
>TRBV30|TRBJ1-6|-|-
TGTGCCTGGAGTGTACCAGGTTTTAATTCACCCCTCCACTTT
CAWSVPGFNSPLHF
>TRBV6-5|TRBJ1-1|TRBD1|once
TGTGCCAGCGGACGGACAGGGGATCTAAACACTGAAGCTTTCTTT
CASGRTGDLNTEAFF
>TRBV5-8|TRBJ1-5|TRBD1|once
TGTGCCAGCAATCTGACAGGGGGCAATCAGCCCCAGCATTTT
CASNLTGGNQPQHF
>TRBV7-6|TRBJ2-7|-|-
TGTGCCAGCAGCTTAGCCAGGGTGTCCTACGAGCAGTACTTC
CASSLARVSYEQYF
>TRBV11-3|TRBJ1-1|-|-
TGTGCCAGCAGCGTAGGACAGTATAAAGGGACTGAAGCTTTCTTT
CASSVGQYKGTEAFF
>TRBV10-3|TRBJ1-3|TRBD1|-
TGTGCCATCAGGGGCCAGTCGGGCCCCCCCCCGGGGACAGGGGAAATAAGAAACACCATATATTTT
CAIRGQSGPPPGTGEIRNTIYF
>TRBV28|TRBJ2-7|-|-
TGTGCCAGCACCCCCCTTGGAGTCTACGAGCAGTACTTC
CASTPLGVYEQYF
>TRBV28|TRBJ1-5|-|-
TGTGCCAGCGGAAAAACAGGGTATGGAGAACAGCCCCAGCATTTT
CASGKTGYGEQPQHF
>TRBV13|TRBJ2-3|-|-
TGTGCCAGCAGCTTGGGGGCCTGGGGGCAGTCCCCCGATACGCAGTATTTT
CASSLGAWGQSPDTQYF
>TRBV29-1|TRBJ1-1|TRBD1|-
TGCAGCGTTGAAGGTAGGGACAGGGCCGGGCGGACAGCTTTCTTT
CSVEGRDRAGRTAFF
>TRBV18|TRBJ1-1|-|-
TGTGCCAGCTCACCACCTTCTAGGGGGGCGGGGGCCCCCCTGAACACTGAAGCTTTCTTT
CASSPPSRGAGAPLNTEAFF
>TRBV30|TRBJ2-1|-|-
TGTGCCTGGAAACCAGGGTCTCCCTACAATGAGCAGTTCTTC
CAWKPGSPYNEQFF
>TRBV7-9|TRBJ1-2|-|few
TGTGCCAGCAGCTCCAGGTTGCCAAGCTCCTCTAACTATGGCTACACCTTC
CASSSRLPSSSNYGYTF
>TRBV19|TRBJ1-2|TRBD1|few
TGTGCCAGTAGTATAGATCGCAGCAGGGGGCGGGGCTACACCTTC
CASSIDRSRGRGYTF
>TRBV10-3|TRBJ2-2|-|-
TGTGCCATCAGTGAGATACAGGGGAACACCGGGGAGCTGTTTTTT
CAISEIQGNTGELFF
>TRBV6-1|TRBJ2-7|TRBD1|-
TGTGCCAGCAGTGCGGGACAGGGGATCCCCTACGAGCAGTACTTC
CASSAGQGIPYEQYF
>TRBV20-1|TRBJ2-7|-|-
TGCAGTGCCATACTCACCTACGAGCAGTACTTC
CSAILTYEQYF
>TRBV6-1|TRBJ2-7|TRBD2|-
TGTGCCAGTAGCGGGGGGCTATACGAGCAGTACTTC
CASSGGLYEQYF
>TRBV28|TRBJ1-5|TRBD1|-
TGTGCCAGCAGTTTGGGGGACAGGGGGCTTCAGCCCCAGCATTTT
CASSLGDRGLQPQHF
>TRBV5-6|TRBJ1-2|TRBD1|few
TGTGCCAGCAGCTCCGGGACAGGGGGTTTCTATGGCTACACCTTC
CASSSGTGGFYGYTF
>TRBV28|TRBJ2-7|-|-
TGTGCCAGCAGTTTAAACAGGCACCCCTACGAGCAGTACTTC
CASSLNRHPYEQYF
>TRBV19|TRBJ1-1|-|-
TGTGCCAGTAGTATAGTGAAGGGGGAGGCTTTCTTT
CASSIVKGEAFF
>TRBV12-5|TRBJ1-3|-|-
TGTGCTAGTGGTTTGCTTGCCGGAGACTTATATTTT
CASGLLAGDLYF
>TRBV7-9|TRBJ2-3|-|-
TGTGCCAGCAGCGCAGGACTAGGAGGGGGATGGGATACGCAGTATTTT
CASSAGLGGGWDTQYF
>TRBV5-6|TRBJ2-3|TRBD2|-
TGTGCCAGCAGCAGTATCCAGCGGGAGGGCCCAGATACGCAGTATTTT
CASSSIQREGPDTQYF
>TRBV6-6|TRBJ1-1|-|few
TGTGCCAGCAGTGGAGTAGACGAAACCGCTGAAGCTTTCTTT
CASSGVDETAEAFF
>TRBV11-2|TRBJ2-1|TRBD2|-
TGTGCCAGCAGCCCGGGGGGGATGCCGGACCCTCGGGGCAATGAGCAGTTCTTC
CASSPGGMPDPRGNEQFF
>TRBV13|TRBJ1-1|-|-
TGTGCCAGCAGCCCACAGACTGGGGGGGTAACTGAAGCTTTCTTT
CASSPQTGGVTEAFF
>TRBV27|TRBJ1-2|-|-
TGTGCCAGCGCTCGGGCAGGGGACGGCTACACCTTC
CASARAGDGYTF
>TRBV29-1|TRBJ2-1|TRBD2|-
TGCAGCGTTGAACACCAACCGGGACTAGCGGGGGGGAGTTACAATGAGCAGTTCTTC
CSVEHQPGLAGGSYNEQFF
>TRBV2|TRBJ2-5|TRBD1|-
TGTGCCAGCAGTGGACAGGGGGAGCGAGAGACCCAGTACTTC
CASSGQGERETQYF
>TRBV12-5|TRBJ1-1|-|-
TGTGCTAGTGGTTTGGTACTAGGGACACCGAACACTGAAGCTTTCTTT
CASGLVLGTPNTEAFF
>TRBV10-3|TRBJ1-6|-|few
TGTGCCATCAGTGAGTCGACTCGAGTTGCACCCCTCCACTTT
CAISESTRVAPLHF
>TRBV9|TRBJ2-7|-|-
TGTGCCAGCAGCGTTCGTCCCTCTTACGAGCAGTACTTC
CASSVRPSYEQYF
>TRBV5-1|TRBJ2-3|TRBD1|-
TGCGCCAGCAGCTTGGGCCAGGGGGCCGGAGATACGCAGTATTTT
CASSLGQGAGDTQYF
>TRBV27|TRBJ1-1|-|few
TGTGCCAGCAGTTCGGGGGTTACTGAAGCTTTCTTT
CASSSGVTEAFF
>TRBV5-1|TRBJ1-1|TRBD1|-
TGCGCCAGCAGCCCGCGACAGGGGGGCACTGAAGCTTTCTTT
CASSPRQGGTEAFF
>TRBV5-4|TRBJ2-7|-|-
TGTGCCAGCAGTTTTAGTAGCTCCTACGAGCAGTACTTC
CASSFSSSYEQYF
>TRBV28|TRBJ1-1|-|-
TGTGCCAGCAGTCCCACCCCGCCAGGGTTCTGTGAAGCTTTCTTT
CASSPTPPGFCEAFF